The 20 T cell receptor beta chains below were found in one sample sequenced in a study of cytomegalovirus exposure and HLA in healthy donors. PCR was performed using 60 Vbeta and 13 Jbeta primers. Produced via immunoSEQ multiplex PCR; TCRdb's table is partial and in-frame only. Among some 120,000 clones listed, more than 65% were seen once. Specimen: PBMCs. The receptor set was obtained from a woman in her thirties in good health and CMV-seronegative.

The chain employs TRBV7-2 and TRBJ1-2; no firm D call. V lost 4 bases, J lost 10 bases, and 16 bases lay in between. Looked up from germline, CDR1 is SGHTA and CDR2 is FQGNSA. This CDR3 is built from 13 residues. The DNA of the CDR3 is TGTGCCAGCAGCTCCCGTCCCGGGTCCGACTACACCTTC. Protein product: CASSSRPGSDYTF.

This chain connects TRBV5-1 to TRBJ2-1; 14 bases match TRBD2. The V segment lost 4 bases and the J segment 6 bases; nucleotides outside the gene matches: 9. Germline values: CDR1 SGHRS, CDR2 YFSETQ. CDR3 length equals 17 residues. The CDR3 DNA is TGCGCCAGCAGCACCGGACTAGCGGGGGGCGGAGGCAATGAGCAGTTCTTC. It yields the protein CASSTGLAGGGGNEQFF.

The chain joins TRBV12-5 to TRBJ1-1; 10 bases line up with TRBD1. Germline loops: CDR1 LGHNT, CDR2 FRNRAP. The CDR3 is made up of 16 amino acids. V trimming: 0 bases; J trimming: 7 bases; junction bases outside the gene matches: 8. The CDR3 nucleotides read TGTGCTAGTGGTTTGGTACCGGGGACAGGGGCCAGTGAAGCTTTCTTT. Amino acids: CASGLVPGTGASEAFF.

V gene TRBV2 combines with J gene TRBJ1-4; 8 nucleotides match TRBD1. The CDR3 totals 18 residues. Germline CDR1 reads SNHLY; CDR2 reads FYNNEI. The J segment lost 7 bases and the V segment lost 2 bases, leaving 15 bases of the junction unmatched. This CDR3 is CASSENVIRTGRVEKLFF. The CDR3 DNA reads as TGTGCCAGCAGTGAAAATGTGATCAGGACAGGGAGGGTTGAAAAACTGTTTTTT.

The CDR3: CASSHDRGALFSRMFF. The CDR3 DNA reads as TGTGCCAGCAGCCACGACAGGGGGGCTCTATTCTCAAGGATGTTTTTT. The genes are TRBV2 and TRBJ2-2, with 9 positions matching TRBD1. In germline, CDR1 is SNHLY, CDR2 FYNNEI. The CDR3 is 16 amino acids. J was trimmed by 15 bases and V by 6 bases; bases with no gene match: 20.

CDR3 in amino acids: CASSDGGYSYGYTF. For the CDR3, the DNA is TGTGCCAGCAGTGACGGGGGGTATTCCTATGGCTACACCTTC. The chain is built from TRBV6-4 and TRBJ1-2; D perhaps matches TRBD1 (5 bases). CDR3 length: 14 residues. The germline V and J ends were trimmed by 2 bases and 4 bases, with 11 bases remaining between them. Germline-derived CDR1 and CDR2 are MRHNA and SNTAGT.

The CDR3: CASSTPPQGAYEQYF. Here the CDR3 DNA reads TGTGCCAGTAGTACCCCCCCCCAGGGGGCCTACGAGCAGTACTTC. The chain uses TRBV19 and TRBJ2-7, with TRBD1 matching 7 bases. The CDR3 consists of 15 residues. CDR1 and CDR2 from the germline V gene are LNHDA and SQIVND (reference sequence). V dropped 4 bases and J dropped 2; count of bases not matched to a gene: 8.

The V gene is TRBV7-9, the J gene TRBJ1-3, with D maybe TRBD1 (6 bases). The CDR3 runs 15 residues. From germline, CDR1 is SEHNR and CDR2 FQNEAQ (reference sequence). V was pared by 5 bases and J by 4 bases, with 15 bases between. Here the CDR3 DNA reads TGTGCCAGCAGCACCACAGGGTTTTCCGGAAACACCATATATTTT. This translates into CASSTTGFSGNTIYF.

The chain links TRBV19 to TRBJ1-2, with no clear D. The V gene lost 3 bases and the J gene lost 5 bases, with 16 bases spanning the gap. The germline gives CDR1 LNHDA, CDR2 SQIVND (reference sequence). The CDR3 runs 15 residues. CDR3 sequence reads: CASSIALIHLYGYTF. The CDR3 DNA follows: TGTGCCAGTAGTATCGCACTGATCCATCTATATGGCTACACCTTC. Full variable domain (remainder filled in from reference TRBV19 and TRBJ1-2): DGGITQSPKYLFRKEGQNVTLSCEQNLNHDAMYWYRQDPGQGLRLIYYSQIVNDFQKGDIAEGYSVSREKKESFPLTVTSAQKNPTAFYLCASSIALIHLYGYTFGSGTRLTVV.

This clone was counted once. The V gene is TRBV15, the J gene TRBJ2-5, with D perhaps matching TRBD1 (6 bases). V was trimmed by 4 bases and J by 2 bases, leaving 20 bases between them. From germline, CDR1 is LNHNV and CDR2 YYDKDF (reference sequence). The CDR3 is made up of 17 amino acids. CDR3 amino acids: CATSKRGFSPLQETQYF. CDR3 DNA sequence: TGTGCCACCAGCAAGAGGGGGTTTAGCCCGCTACAAGAGACCCAGTACTTC.

The rearrangement links TRBV5-1 to TRBJ1-1; D is unresolved. V lost 3 bases and J 1 base, leaving 19 bases between the germline ends. Germline assignment: CDR1 SGHRS and CDR2 YFSETQ. This CDR3 region has 17 residues. This CDR3 reads CASSSFQETPQNTEAFF. CDR3 DNA sequence: TGCGCCAGCAGCTCCTTTCAAGAGACACCACAGAACACTGAAGCTTTCTTT. The full variable domain, its missing parts supplied by reference TRBV5-1 and TRBJ1-1, is KAGVTQTPRYLIKTRGQQVTLSCSPISGHRSVSWYQQTPGQGLQFLFEYFSETQRNKGNFPGRFSGRQFSNSRSEMNVSTLELGDSALYLCASSSFQETPQNTEAFFGQGTRLTVV.

J is TRBJ1-1 and V is TRBV30; no definite D call. Germline V gives CDR1 GTSNPN, CDR2 SVGIG (reference sequence). The CDR3 totals 13 residues. Trimming left V 5 bases short and J 3 bases short, with 13 bases between. CDR3 region: CAWAQTRDTEAFF. DNA of the CDR3: TGTGCCTGGGCCCAGACGCGGGACACTGAAGCTTTCTTT.

The rearrangement uses TRBV6-5 and TRBJ2-1; 8 bases are a match to TRBD2. With 2 bases clipped from V and 4 bases from J, the junction kept 4 bases outside the gene matches. The germline V gene encodes CDR1 MNHEY and CDR2 SVGAGI. The CDR3 contains 15 residues. The CDR3 loop is CASSYQRETYNEQFF. The CDR3 bases are TGTGCCAGCAGTTACCAGCGGGAGACGTACAATGAGCAGTTCTTC.

The rearrangement links TRBV27 to TRBJ2-3, with 8 bases fitting TRBD1. Trimming at V came to 6 bases and at J to 6 bases, leaving 8 bases not matched to a gene. This CDR3 spans 14 amino acids. The germline V gene has CDR1 MNHEY and CDR2 SMNVEV (reference sequence). CDR3 bases: TGTGCCAGCAGGGGGACAGGCGCAGGGGATACGCAGTATTTT. Amino acid sequence: CASRGTGAGDTQYF.

The chain uses TRBV12-5 and TRBJ1-1; no reliable D call. Germline V gene lookup returns CDR1 LGHNT and CDR2 FRNRAP. V was shortened by 3 bases and J by 1 base, with 3 bases between the two germline ends. There are 12 residues in the CDR3. CDR3 in DNA: TGTGCTAGTGGTTTCGGGAACACTGAAGCTTTCTTT. Its translation: CASGFGNTEAFF.

This clone has just one count. The genes are TRBV6-5 and TRBJ1-2, with D unclear. V lost 2 bases, J lost 1 base, and 11 bases lay in between. This CDR3 is 15 amino acids long. Per the germline V gene, CDR1 is MNHEY and CDR2 is SVGAGI. The CDR3 spells CASSYLPRDNYGYTF. In nucleotides, the CDR3 is TGTGCCAGCAGTTACCTCCCGCGGGATAACTATGGCTACACCTTC.

A few counts support this clone. The chain uses TRBV6-1 and TRBJ1-6; D is undetermined. Germline V gene lookup returns CDR1 MNHNS and CDR2 SASEGT. V was clipped by 5 bases and J by 7 bases, with 12 bases between them. The CDR3 sequence is 14 residues long. This chain's CDR3 is CASSFEFRNSPLHF. DNA for the CDR3: TGTGCCAGCAGTTTTGAGTTTCGGAATTCACCCCTCCACTTT.

The V and J genes are TRBV14 and TRBJ1-1, with 7 bases fitting TRBD1. Germline lookup yields CDR1 SGHDN and CDR2 FVKESK. CDR3 length equals 15 residues. V gave up 6 bases and J gave up 1 base; unmatched junction bases: 8. CDR3 in amino acids: CASRPTGTANTEAFF. The DNA of the CDR3 is TGTGCCAGCAGGCCCACTGGGACAGCGAACACTGAAGCTTTCTTT.

This clone has only a few counts. The chain uses TRBV5-6 and TRBJ1-1; 7 bases are a match to TRBD1. The CDR3 length is 16 residues. The V segment lost 0 bases and the J segment 2 bases; nucleotides outside the gene matches: 7. Germline V lookup: CDR1 SGHDT, CDR2 YYEEEE. The CDR3 nucleotides read TGTGCCAGCAGCTTGGGACAGGGTTACTTTAACACTGAAGCTTTCTTT. Residues: CASSLGQGYFNTEAFF.

This clone showed up just a few times. The chain couples TRBV27 to TRBJ1-1, with 7 bases identical to TRBD1. CDR3 size: 15 residues. V was pared by 6 bases and J by 1 base, with 8 bases of the junction left unmatched. Per the germline V gene, CDR1 is MNHEY and CDR2 is SMNVEV (reference sequence). CDR3 sequence reads: CASSLGGTANTEAFF. The CDR3 DNA is TGTGCCAGCAGCCTCGGAGGGACAGCGAACACTGAAGCTTTCTTT.